The rows below give T cell receptor beta chains drawn from one sample of a study of long-term antiretroviral therapy in people with HIV. The data were produced by immunoSEQ multiplex PCR, yet TCRdb's version contains in-frame clones alone and is incomplete. Among 40,000 or so clones listed, 75% to 90% were seen once. This sample comprised unsorted PBMCs, obtained just before starting antiretroviral therapy. These receptors were collected from a woman aged 18-29 years with HIV. CDR3s include the opening cysteine and the closing phenylalanine or tryptophan. A D gene is named only where the DNA matches it firmly. Rows may omit the clone size; those that give it use once, few, many or a size class.

CDR3: CASSRISGISYNEQFF
DNA: TGTGCCAGCAGCCGAATTAGCGGGATTTCCTACAATGAGCAGTTCTTC
J: TRBJ2-1
D: TRBD2
size: NA
V: TRBV9

CDR3: CASSPGTGAYNQPQHF
DNA: TGTGCCAGCTCACCCGGGACAGGGGCTTACAATCAGCCCCAGCATTTT
J: TRBJ1-5
D: TRBD1
size: NA
V: TRBV18

CDR3: CASSLAPDRDGYTF
DNA: TGTGCCAGCAGCTTAGCCCCTGACAGGGATGGCTACACCTTC
J: TRBJ1-2
D: TRBD1
size: NA
V: TRBV11-2

CDR3: CASSDRDGQSDTQYF
DNA: TGTGCCAGCAGTGACCGCGACGGGCAATCAGATACGCAGTATTTT
J: TRBJ2-3
D: NA
size: NA
V: TRBV6-4

CDR3: CASSYGSRAKNIQYF
DNA: TGCGCCAGCAGCTACGGGAGTAGAGCCAAAAACATTCAGTACTTC
J: TRBJ2-4
D: NA
size: NA
V: TRBV5-1

CDR3: CASSPQKGQGYEQYF
DNA: TGTGCCAGCAGCCCCCAGAAGGGACAGGGCTACGAGCAGTACTTC
J: TRBJ2-7
D: TRBD1
size: NA
V: TRBV5-4

CDR3: CASSVDGSVYEQYF
DNA: TGTGCCAGCAGCGTAGACGGGAGCGTCTACGAGCAGTACTTC
J: TRBJ2-7
D: NA
size: NA
V: TRBV9

CDR3: CASSPTGQRNYGYTF
DNA: TGTGCCAGCAGTCCGACCGGACAGCGAAACTATGGCTACACCTTC
J: TRBJ1-2
D: NA
size: once
V: TRBV27

CDR3: CASSLVGHYEQYF
DNA: TGTGCCAGCAGCTTGGTCGGACATTACGAGCAGTACTTC
J: TRBJ2-7
D: NA
size: NA
V: TRBV5-4

CDR3: CASLHPSRSSYEQYF
DNA: TGCGCCAGTCTGCACCCTAGCAGGAGCTCCTACGAGCAGTACTTC
J: TRBJ2-7
D: NA
size: NA
V: TRBV10-2

CDR3: CASSLGVANTEAFF
DNA: TGTGCCAGCAGCTTGGGAGTCGCGAACACTGAAGCTTTCTTT
J: TRBJ1-1
D: NA
size: NA
V: TRBV7-3

CDR3: CASSRDSTGELFF
DNA: TGTGCCAGCAGCCGTGACAGCACCGGGGAGCTGTTTTTT
J: TRBJ2-2
D: NA
size: NA
V: TRBV7-9

CDR3: CASSVLAGGPGEQYF
DNA: TGTGCCAGCAGCGTACTAGCGGGAGGGCCGGGGGAGCAGTACTTC
J: TRBJ2-7
D: TRBD2
size: NA
V: TRBV7-9

CDR3: CSARGSVEQYF
DNA: TGCAGTGCTAGGGGTTCGGTCGAGCAGTACTTC
J: TRBJ2-7
D: NA
size: NA
V: TRBV20-1

CDR3: CASSQDRGREFSYNEQFF
DNA: TGTGCCAGCTCTCAGGACAGGGGGCGCGAATTTTCCTACAATGAGCAGTTCTTC
J: TRBJ2-1
D: TRBD1
size: NA
V: TRBV27

CDR3: CASSLAVALKNTEAFF
DNA: TGCGCCAGCAGCCTAGCAGTCGCCCTTAAGAACACTGAAGCTTTCTTT
J: TRBJ1-1
D: NA
size: NA
V: TRBV4-1

CDR3: CAISDRMNTDTQYF
DNA: TGTGCCATCAGTGACAGAATGAACACAGATACGCAGTATTTT
J: TRBJ2-3
D: NA
size: NA
V: TRBV10-3

CDR3: CAINTGAGTEAFF
DNA: TGTGCCATCAATACAGGGGCTGGGACTGAAGCTTTCTTT
J: TRBJ1-1
D: TRBD1
size: NA
V: TRBV28

CDR3: CSVDSGSYSYEQYF
DNA: TGCAGCGTTGATAGCGGGAGTTACTCCTACGAGCAGTACTTC
J: TRBJ2-7
D: TRBD2
size: NA
V: TRBV29-1

CDR3: CASSLRSGEYGNQPQHF
DNA: TGTGCCAGCAGCTTACGGTCAGGGGAGTATGGCAATCAGCCCCAGCATTTT
J: TRBJ1-5
D: NA
size: NA
V: TRBV7-9

CDR3: CASSFSQQGDANYGYTF
DNA: TGTGCCAGCTCATTCTCACAACAGGGGGACGCTAACTATGGCTACACCTTC
J: TRBJ1-2
D: TRBD1
size: NA
V: TRBV18

CDR3: CASSLSDSSGNTIYF
DNA: TGTGCCAGCAGTTTATCAGACAGCTCTGGAAACACCATATATTTT
J: TRBJ1-3
D: NA
size: NA
V: TRBV27

CDR3: CASSQTGIGSIQYF
DNA: TGTGCCAGCAGCCAAACAGGGATTGGGAGCATTCAGTACTTC
J: TRBJ2-4
D: NA
size: NA
V: TRBV7-3

CDR3: CASTAGGSKWFF
DNA: TGTGCCAGCACTGCGGGTGGTTCAAAATGGTTCTTC
J: TRBJ2-1
D: NA
size: NA
V: TRBV27

CDR3: CASFFPGGGSTDTQYF
DNA: TGTGCCAGCTTTTTCCCAGGGGGCGGTAGCACAGATACGCAGTATTTT
J: TRBJ2-3
D: TRBD1
size: NA
V: TRBV6-6

CDR3: CASNSGTGLFTDTQYF
DNA: TGTGCCAGTAATTCCGGGACAGGGCTCTTCACAGATACGCAGTATTTT
J: TRBJ2-3
D: TRBD1
size: NA
V: TRBV19

CDR3: CASSPKVAGGRETQYF
DNA: TGTGCCAGCAGCCCAAAGGTAGCGGGAGGTCGGGAGACCCAGTACTTC
J: TRBJ2-5
D: TRBD2
size: NA
V: TRBV7-2

CDR3: CASSQYPGEGLEQYF
DNA: TGCGCCAGCAGCCAATATCCAGGGGAGGGCCTCGAGCAGTACTTC
J: TRBJ2-7
D: NA
size: NA
V: TRBV4-3

CDR3: CASSQGVGDSYEQYF
DNA: TGTGCCAGCAGCCAAGGGGTAGGTGACTCCTACGAGCAGTACTTC
J: TRBJ2-7
D: NA
size: NA
V: TRBV7-2

CDR3: CASSLPGRHHGELFF
DNA: TGCGCCAGCAGTCTCCCGGGACGGCACCATGGGGAGCTGTTTTTT
J: TRBJ2-2
D: NA
size: NA
V: TRBV10-1

CDR3: CASRLTGDEQFF
DNA: TGTGCCAGCAGACTGACAGGGGATGAGCAGTTCTTC
J: TRBJ2-1
D: TRBD1
size: NA
V: TRBV27

CDR3: CASSERTALGYNEQFF
DNA: TGTGCCAGCAGCGAAAGGACAGCGCTGGGCTACAATGAGCAGTTCTTC
J: TRBJ2-1
D: NA
size: once
V: TRBV9